This T cell receptor (beta chain) stems from a study of identical twins (TCRdb year 2016). At the level of the whole study: The study deep-sequenced TCR alpha and beta repertoires from monozygotic twins, unrelated adults of various ages and cord blood to test whether fetal clonotypes persist. To rule out contamination, the twin experiments were replicated at different times with different library preparation protocols.

Only a few counts were recorded for this clonotype. The clone's antigen remains unknown. No much larger clone is present one base from it, and per-base qualities are unavailable. Library preparation employed 5' RACE. Sequencing was carried out with an Illumina HiSeq 2000. Template switching added a universal primer binding site, and the final cDNA carried a unique molecular identifier that allowed TCR cDNA molecules to be counted accurately. Specific primers in the conserved constant-segment region were used to synthesize first-strand cDNA for the TCR alpha and beta chains. Each cDNA library was double barcoded, with a SMART-Mk sample barcode plus Illumina barcodes, to control for contamination. Two successive PCR steps introduced TruSeq adapter sequences along with Illumina sample barcodes. The Illumina HiSeq platform was used with custom primers to sequence TCR alpha and beta cDNA libraries. On the study's bioinformatics: Raw reads were processed with MiGEC to extract unique molecular identifiers, and MiXCR was used to determine CDR3 positions. For each individual, recombination models were inferred using an EM algorithm with the repgenHMM and IGoR tools. Shared clonotype analysis was performed with the tcR package in R, normalizing sharing by the product of cloneset sizes. To study raw recombination without the effects of thymic and clonal selection, out-of-frame nonproductive sequences were analyzed. Through fastp at Q25 and MiXCR, TCRdb rebuilt clones from the public reads, retaining in-frame beta chains. CDR3 protein duplicates are merged, each entry listing the most common genes and DNA. What appears here as the V and J calls and clone size reflects TCRdb's work, not the paper's. The sample profile shows a few hundred thousand distinct CDR3 sequences; about 8.9% of them were found once. The biggest ten clones account for 2.5% to 3.5% of the sample.

Only healthy Caucasian donors were included. Three pairs of female monozygotic twins, all aged roughly 18 to 30 years, made up the twin cohort. Positive isolation kits from Invitrogen were used to isolate the CD4+ and CD8+ T cell populations. General study outcomes and caveats: Invariant T cells such as MAIT and iNKT could partly confound zero-insertion analyses, though diverse VJ usage argued against this for most clonotypes. Because the same donors could not be followed over many years, the conclusions relied on cross-sectional statistical analysis. Recombination models systematically underestimated out-of-frame TCR alpha sharing in monozygotic twins but agreed with sharing between unrelated individuals. The excess sharing between twins in beta out-of-frame sequences was weaker because fewer shared sequences reduced the signal-to-noise ratio. Out-of-frame TCR alpha sequences shared between twins showed an excess of low generation-probability sequences compared with coincidental sharing between unrelated individuals. Fewer insertions were carried by abundant cord blood beta clonotypes; a weaker similar trend was observed in young adult naive repertoires, while no such trend was observed in memory repertoires.

This sample also belongs to another study, concerning yellow fever vaccine responses in identical twins. The other study reports the following: According to the authors, in identical twins the way T cells responded to vaccination appeared partly convergent and partly personalized. Focusing on identical twins, the study followed the T cell clones that responded to the vaccine, and did so with precision.

This TCR was recovered from a woman younger than 35 in good health. Material for sequencing was CD8+ T cells sorted from blood.

Here is the DNA: TGTGCCAGCAGCCAAGTAGCCTACTCCTACGAGCAGTACTTC. It is translated as CASSQVAYSYEQYF. Rearrangement joined TRBV3-1 to TRBJ2-7; the D gene is not confidently resolved. V and J are truncated by 1 base and 0 bases respectively, leaving an intervening sequence of 7 bases. CDR1 and CDR2 were assigned from the germline V gene (reference sequence) as LGHDT and YNNKEL. Including cysteine and phenylalanine, the CDR3 has 14 amino acids. Just the 42-base CDR3 DNA is kept, in frame starting at base 1.